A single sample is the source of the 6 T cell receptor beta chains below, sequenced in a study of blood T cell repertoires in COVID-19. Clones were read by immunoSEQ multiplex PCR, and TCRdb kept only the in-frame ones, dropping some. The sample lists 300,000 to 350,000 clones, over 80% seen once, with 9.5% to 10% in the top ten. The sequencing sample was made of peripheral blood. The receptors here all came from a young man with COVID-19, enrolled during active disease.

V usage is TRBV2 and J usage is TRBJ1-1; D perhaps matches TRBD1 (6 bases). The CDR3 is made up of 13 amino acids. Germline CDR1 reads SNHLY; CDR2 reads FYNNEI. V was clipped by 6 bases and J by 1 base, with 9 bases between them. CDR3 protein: CASRSDRNTEAFF. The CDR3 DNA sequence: TGTGCCAGCAGATCGGACAGGAACACTGAAGCTTTCTTT.

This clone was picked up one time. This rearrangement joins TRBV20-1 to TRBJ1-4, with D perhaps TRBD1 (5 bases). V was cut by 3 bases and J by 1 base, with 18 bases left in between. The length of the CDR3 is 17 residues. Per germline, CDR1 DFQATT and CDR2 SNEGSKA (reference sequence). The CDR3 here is CSASRPGGSRTNEKLFF. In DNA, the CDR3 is TGCAGTGCTAGTCGGCCCGGGGGATCTCGAACTAATGAAAAACTGTTTTTT.

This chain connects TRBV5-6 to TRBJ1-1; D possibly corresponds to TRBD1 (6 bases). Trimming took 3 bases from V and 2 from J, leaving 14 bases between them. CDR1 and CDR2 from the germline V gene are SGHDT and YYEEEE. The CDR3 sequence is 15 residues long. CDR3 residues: CASSYPGQLNTEAFF. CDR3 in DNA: TGTGCCAGCAGCTACCCGGGACAACTTAACACTGAAGCTTTCTTT. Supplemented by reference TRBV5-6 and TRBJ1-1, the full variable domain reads DAGVTQSPTHLIKTRGQQVTLRCSPKSGHDTVSWYQQALGQGPQFIFQYYEEEERQRGNFPDRFSGHQFPNYSSELNVNALLLGDSALYLCASSYPGQLNTEAFFGQGTRLTVV.

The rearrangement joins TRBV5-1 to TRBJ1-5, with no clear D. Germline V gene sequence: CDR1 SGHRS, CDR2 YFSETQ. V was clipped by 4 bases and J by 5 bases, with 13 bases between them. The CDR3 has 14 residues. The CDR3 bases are TGCGCCAGCAGCCCGGGATCCCTCGATCAGCCCCAGCATTTT. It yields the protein CASSPGSLDQPQHF.

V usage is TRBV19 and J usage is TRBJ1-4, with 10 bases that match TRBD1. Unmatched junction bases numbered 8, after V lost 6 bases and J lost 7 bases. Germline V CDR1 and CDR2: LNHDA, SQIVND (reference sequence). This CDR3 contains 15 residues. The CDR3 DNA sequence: TGTGCCAGTAGCCGTCGACAGGGGGCAGGTGAAAAACTGTTTTTT. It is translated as CASSRRQGAGEKLFF.

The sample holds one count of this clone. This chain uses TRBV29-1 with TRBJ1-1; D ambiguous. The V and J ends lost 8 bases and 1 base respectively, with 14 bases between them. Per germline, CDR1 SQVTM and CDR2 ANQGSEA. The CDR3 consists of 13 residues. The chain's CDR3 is CSLTVTPNTEAFF. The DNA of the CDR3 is TGCAGCCTTACAGTAACCCCGAACACTGAAGCTTTCTTT.